The 17 T cell receptor beta chains below were found in one sample sequenced in a study of identical twins. TCRdb recomputed calls from the 5' RACE reads with MiXCR, one row per CDR3 protein. Of approximately 490,000 distinct CDR3 sequences in the sample, about 22% were seen once. These data were likewise used in another study, on yellow fever vaccine responses in identical twins.

The sample taken for sequencing was CD4+ T cells sorted from blood. Source of these receptors: a woman between 18 and 30 years old in good health.

This clonotype was picked up a small number of times. The CDR3 DNA is TGTGCCAGCAGGGACAGGGGGAGAACCGGGGAGCTGTTTTTT. Translation gives CASRDRGRTGELFF. This chain connects TRBV2 to TRBJ2-2; 10 bases are a match to TRBD1. The ends lost 6 bases at V and 5 bases at J; junction bases unmatched: 3. The germline V gene has CDR1 SNHLY and CDR2 FYNNEI. This CDR3 region has 14 residues.

V and J are TRBV20-1 and TRBJ2-3, with 8 positions matching TRBD2. The junction had 14 bases not matched to a gene; V was cut back by 6 bases and J by 6 bases. CDR1 and CDR2 (germline): DFQATT, SNEGSKA (reference sequence). This CDR3 is 15 amino acids long. This CDR3 is CSALGASGLGDTQYF. CDR3 in DNA: TGCAGTGCCCTCGGAGCTAGCGGGCTCGGGGATACGCAGTATTTT.

The V gene is TRBV11-3, the J gene TRBJ2-1; 12 nucleotides match TRBD2. The CDR3 length is 15 residues. The trim removed 1 base at V and 9 bases at J, leaving 4 bases unmatched. Per the germline V gene, CDR1 is SGHNT and CDR2 is YENEEA. The CDR3 protein is CASSLGLAGETEQFF. CDR3 DNA sequence: TGTGCCAGCAGCTTAGGACTAGCGGGAGAGACTGAGCAGTTCTTC.

This CDR3 reads CASSLEGLARGGQYF. CDR3 in DNA: TGCGCCAGCAGCTTGGAAGGACTAGCACGCGGTGGGCAGTACTTC. The genes are TRBV5-1 and TRBJ2-7, with 8 bases lining up with TRBD2. Unmatched junction bases numbered 11, after V lost 0 bases and J lost 9 bases. The V gene's germline CDR1 is SGHRS and CDR2 YFSETQ. CDR3 length: 15 amino acids.

This chain connects TRBV5-1 to TRBJ2-1; D remains unclear. Per germline, CDR1 SGHRS and CDR2 YFSETQ. The V end was cut by 4 bases, the J end by 8 bases, with 10 bases between. This CDR3 is built from 12 residues. CDR3 protein: CASSIDRHEQFF. The CDR3 DNA reads as TGCGCCAGCAGCATAGACCGGCATGAGCAGTTCTTC.

This chain connects TRBV3-1 to TRBJ2-1, with unresolved D. Germline V gene lookup returns CDR1 LGHDT and CDR2 YNNKEL (reference sequence). This CDR3 spans 14 amino acids. Trimming took 1 base from V and 5 from J, leaving 9 bases between them. CDR3 nucleotides: TGTGCCAGCAGCCAAGGAGTGCCCCACAATGAGCAGTTCTTC. It is translated as CASSQGVPHNEQFF.

The genes are TRBV6-1 and TRBJ2-7; TRBD1 might be the D (6 bases). V lost 4 bases, J lost 3 bases, and 25 bases lay in between. The CDR3 has 18 residues. Germline values: CDR1 MNHNS, CDR2 SASEGT. The CDR3 here is CASSVPSRGAASYYEQYF. The CDR3 region has the DNA TGTGCCAGCAGTGTCCCCTCCAGGGGCGCCGCAAGTTACTACGAGCAGTACTTC.

The J gene is TRBJ1-5, the V gene TRBV7-9; no definite D call. The CDR3 has 12 residues. From germline, CDR1 is SEHNR and CDR2 FQNEAQ (reference sequence). V lost 6 bases and J lost 7, with 10 bases in between. The CDR3 nucleotides read TGTGCCAGCAGTGTGGGTTTGCAGCCCCAGCATTTT. It translates to CASSVGLQPQHF.

This clonotype showed up just a few times. The chain employs TRBV2 and TRBJ2-5, with 8 bases identical to TRBD1. CDR1 and CDR2 (germline): SNHLY, FYNNEI. This CDR3 contains 15 residues. Losses at the gene ends were 1 base for V and 5 bases for J; bases not matched to a gene: 6. This chain's CDR3 is CASSEVGQARETQYF. For the CDR3, the DNA is TGTGCCAGCAGTGAAGTGGGACAGGCGCGGGAGACCCAGTACTTC.

This clonotype was observed a single time. The chain couples TRBV6-2 or TRBV6-3 to TRBJ2-7, with TRBD1 matching over 8 bases. The ends lost 10 bases at V and 1 base at J; junction bases unmatched: 6. The CDR3 has 13 amino acids. CDR1 and CDR2 (germline): MNHEY, SVGEGT. CDR3 nucleotide sequence: TGTGCCACCGCCCGGACAGGGTCCTACGAGCAGTACTTC. Translating gives CATARTGSYEQYF.

The CDR3 DNA reads as TGCAGCGTTGATGGACAGGCTGGGAACACTGAAGCTTTCTTT. As protein: CSVDGQAGNTEAFF. The gene calls are TRBV29-1 and TRBJ1-1; 7 bases line up with TRBD1. The CDR3 covers 14 residues. Germline CDR1 and CDR2: SQVTM and ANQGSEA. Trimming cost V 3 bases and J 1 base; bases outside gene matches: 5.

This clonotype appeared a few times. The rearrangement joins TRBV12-3 or TRBV12-4 to TRBJ2-2; D unclear. The CDR3 loop spans 15 amino acids. V was cut by 5 bases and J by 4 bases, with 14 bases left in between. The CDR3 region is CASSQRTGTTGELFF. CDR3 nucleotides: TGTGCCAGCAGTCAAAGGACGGGTACCACCGGGGAGCTGTTTTTT.

This chain joins TRBV15 and TRBJ2-1; no clear D. This CDR3 comprises 15 residues. In germline, CDR1 is LNHNV, CDR2 YYDKDF (reference sequence). Between the trimmed V and J ends, which lost 0 bases and 4 bases, there was a span of 10 bases. Here the CDR3 DNA reads TGTGCCACCAGCAGAGATTTGGCCGAGTACAATGAGCAGTTCTTC. Amino acid sequence: CATSRDLAEYNEQFF.

A few counts support this clonotype. The chain combines TRBV6-1 with TRBJ2-1; 8 nucleotides agree with TRBD2. Germline V gene lookup returns CDR1 MNHNS and CDR2 SASEGT. Trimming cost V 6 bases and J 6 bases; bases outside gene matches: 10. CDR3 length: 15 amino acids. Here the CDR3 DNA reads TGTGCCAGCAGAAAAAGCGGGAGTCGAGGCAATGAGCAGTTCTTC. This sequence encodes CASRKSGSRGNEQFF.

The chain uses TRBV11-2 and TRBJ2-1, with 11 bases lining up with TRBD1. Germline V gene data show CDR1 as SGHAT and CDR2 as FQNNGV. Germline trimming cut 4 bases from V and 9 bases from J; bases unmatched to any gene: 8. The CDR3 contains 15 residues. DNA for the CDR3: TGTGCCAGCAGCTCCTCCAGGACAGGGGGCGGTGAGCAGTTCTTC. This codes for CASSSSRTGGGEQFF.

This chain links TRBV2 with TRBJ1-3, with D maybe TRBD1 (6 bases). Per germline, CDR1 SNHLY and CDR2 FYNNEI. CDR3 size: 15 residues. Trimming cost V 6 bases and J 4 bases, with 16 bases left between them. CDR3 nucleotide sequence: TGTGCCAGCAGAACAGGGAGCTACACGGGAAACACCATATATTTT. Translated: CASRTGSYTGNTIYF.

This clonotype showed up just a few times. The genes are TRBV6-1 and TRBJ2-7; D might be TRBD1 (5 bases). This CDR3 comprises 14 residues. Germline loops: CDR1 MNHNS, CDR2 SASEGT. V lost 2 bases to trimming and J lost 4 bases, with 12 bases between them. CDR3 sequence reads: CASSERGWGYEQYF. The CDR3 DNA follows: TGTGCCAGCAGTGAAAGGGGTTGGGGTTACGAGCAGTACTTC.